Detailed here is one T cell receptor beta chain. Its matching antigen is unknown. These data are taken from a study of glioma-infiltrating T cells after dendritic cell vaccination. Looking at the study overall: Autologous tumor lysate-pulsed dendritic cell vaccination was given between the early 2000s and the early 2010s. At biweekly intervals, patients got three intradermal dendritic cell vaccine injections. Study findings and constraints: Longer survival after dendritic cell vaccination followed higher pretreatment TIL content.

This CDR3 is built from 14 residues. The germline CDR1 and CDR2 sequences are SGHRS and YFSETQ. The V gene lost 1 base and the J gene lost 3 bases, with 10 bases spanning the gap. Patients had residual fresh-frozen tumor tissue and more than two years of survival data. Measured with immunoSEQ multiplex PCR; TCRdb has only the in-frame clones, and not every one. Of tens of thousands of clones in the sample, about 80% were seen once. The clonotype was recovered from a human donor with glioblastoma. The V gene is TRBV5-1, the J gene TRBJ1-2; D might be TRBD1 (5 bases). The sequences come from blood, collected before dendritic cell vaccination. Here the CDR3 DNA reads TGCGCCAGCAGCTTGTCGGGCAGGGACTATGGCTACACCTTC. Its protein product is CASSLSGRDYGYTF.